A single sample gave rise to the 18 T cell receptor beta chains below, sequenced in a study of T-cell reconstitution after alpha-beta-depleted transplantation in children. TCRbeta library construction was performed incorporating unique molecular identifiers. MiXCR was run by TCRdb on the PCR reads, yielding one entry per CDR3 protein. The sample carries under 450,000 distinct CDR3 sequences, 13% recorded once. The starting material was PBMCs, obtained from the stem cell graft. The receptors stem from a human donor who donated a stem cell graft to a child with Fanconi anemia.

The chain carries TRBV7-2 and TRBJ2-1, with TRBD2 matching 13 bases. The CDR3 length is 18 residues. V lost 5 bases and J lost 1; bases outside the gene matches: 8. Germline CDR1 and CDR2: SGHTA and FQGNSA. The CDR3 loop reads CASSESGTSGESYNEQFF. DNA of the CDR3: TGTGCCAGCAGCGAATCCGGGACTAGCGGGGAGTCCTACAATGAGCAGTTCTTC.

The V and J genes are TRBV7-2 and TRBJ2-7, with D possibly being TRBD2 (5 bases). CDR3 length: 15 residues. The ends were cut back, 5 bases at V and 0 bases at J, with 14 bases in the middle. Per germline, CDR1 SGHTA and CDR2 FQGNSA. The chain's CDR3 is CASSQGSLSSYEQYF. The CDR3, as DNA: TGTGCCAGCAGCCAAGGGAGCCTCAGCTCCTACGAGCAGTACTTC.

The chain joins TRBV27 to TRBJ1-2; D gene unclear. Germline V CDR1 and CDR2: MNHEY, SMNVEV (reference sequence). The CDR3 covers 12 residues. With 6 bases removed from V and 8 bases from J, the gap between germline ends came to 13 bases. The CDR3 DNA reads TGTGCCAGCAGGTCCGGAGGATACGGCTACACCTTC. Encoded protein: CASRSGGYGYTF.

This clonotype appeared a few times. The rearrangement links TRBV7-2 to TRBJ1-1, with 12 bases identical to TRBD1. This CDR3 is 16 amino acids long. V lost 5 bases and J lost 3; bases outside the gene matches: 7. The germline V gene encodes CDR1 SGHTA and CDR2 FQGNSA. The CDR3 region is CASSLGTGGVYTEAFF. The CDR3 nucleotides read TGTGCCAGCAGCCTCGGGACAGGGGGCGTCTACACTGAAGCTTTCTTT.

This clonotype was observed at least ten times. V gene TRBV6-5 combines with J gene TRBJ1-5; D is unclear. The CDR3 is 14 residues long. The V end lost 6 bases, the J end lost 3 bases, and 12 bases lay between the germline ends. CDR1 is MNHEY, CDR2 SVGAGI, per germline. The CDR3 nucleotides are TGTGCCAGCAGCTCTCCCGGAGCCAATCAGCCCCAGCATTTT. Translation: CASSSPGANQPQHF.

The V and J genes are TRBV2 and TRBJ2-1; TRBD2 matches at 9 bases. CDR1 and CDR2 from the germline V gene are SNHLY and FYNNEI. This CDR3 region has 18 residues. Unmatched junction bases numbered 20, after V lost 8 bases and J lost 6 bases. CDR3 region: CASCLRRGGASGANEQFF. The CDR3 DNA is TGTGCCAGCTGTTTAAGGCGGGGGGGGGCTAGCGGGGCCAATGAGCAGTTCTTC. The full variable domain, completed using reference TRBV2 and TRBJ2-1, is EPEVTQTPSHQVTQMGQEVILRCVPISNHLYFYWYRQILGQKVEFLVSFYNNEISEKSEIFDDQFSVERPDGSNFTLKIRSTKLEDSAMYFCASCLRRGGASGANEQFFGPGTRLTVL.

The J gene is TRBJ2-2, the V gene TRBV18; D may correspond to TRBD1 or TRBD2 (5 bases each). The CDR3 extends over 16 amino acids. The germline V gene has CDR1 KGHSH and CDR2 LQKENI. V lost 4 bases and J lost 2, with 14 bases in between. Here the CDR3 reads CASSLFQGVNTGELFF. The CDR3 nucleotides are TGTGCCAGCTCACTGTTCCAGGGAGTTAACACCGGGGAGCTGTTTTTT.

This clonotype was seen many times. The V call is TRBV5-1, the J call TRBJ2-7; D gene unclear. The CDR3 spans 14 residues. V was shortened by 1 base and J by 1 base, with 9 bases between the two germline ends. Germline lookup yields CDR1 SGHRS and CDR2 YFSETQ. DNA for the CDR3: TGCGCCAGCAGCTTGACTGAAGGATCCTACGAGCAGTACTTC. The encoded protein is CASSLTEGSYEQYF. The full variable domain, its missing parts supplied by reference TRBV5-1 and TRBJ2-7, is KAGVTQTPRYLIKTRGQQVTLSCSPISGHRSVSWYQQTPGQGLQFLFEYFSETQRNKGNFPGRFSGRQFSNSRSEMNVSTLELGDSALYLCASSLTEGSYEQYFGPGTRLTVT.

The rearrangement uses TRBV12-3 or TRBV12-4 and TRBJ2-5; TRBD2 matches 8 bases. V shed 6 bases, J shed 9 bases, and the junction held 9 bases outside the gene matches. This CDR3 has 13 residues. CDR3 sequence: CASRSRPGGAQYF. The CDR3 nucleotides read TGTGCCAGCAGATCAAGACCGGGGGGGGCCCAGTACTTC.

This CDR3 reads CASSRAYYNEQFF. In DNA, the CDR3 is TGTGCCAGCAGCAGGGCTTACTACAATGAGCAGTTCTTC. The chain couples TRBV2 to TRBJ2-1; possibly TRBD1 for D (5 bases). The CDR3 has 13 residues. The germline gives CDR1 SNHLY, CDR2 FYNNEI. With 6 bases removed from V and 3 bases from J, the gap between germline ends came to 9 bases.

The chain is built from TRBV9 and TRBJ2-2, with D perhaps given as TRBD1 or TRBD2 (7 bases each). This CDR3 comprises 15 residues. The V end was cut by 6 bases, the J end by 5 bases, with 17 bases between. Germline V gene data show CDR1 as SGDLS and CDR2 as YYNGEE. CDR3 bases: TGTGCCAGCAACCCAGGGGGGGCCGGGACCGGGGAGCTGTTTTTT. Protein: CASNPGGAGTGELFF.

The rearrangement uses TRBV29-1 and TRBJ2-2; D is ambiguous. The length of the CDR3 is 14 residues. V was pared by 3 bases and J by 0 bases, with 8 bases between. The germline CDR1 and CDR2 sequences are SQVTM and ANQGSEA. For the CDR3, the DNA is TGCAGCGTTGAGAGTGGGGCGAACACCGGGGAGCTGTTTTTT. Its protein product is CSVESGANTGELFF.

This clonotype was found many times. V is TRBV5-1 and J is TRBJ1-1; D not certain. Trimming left V 4 bases short and J 4 bases short, with 11 bases between. The CDR3 covers 13 residues. Germline V gene data show CDR1 as SGHRS and CDR2 as YFSETQ. Here the CDR3 reads CASSRDTSTEAFF. In DNA form, the CDR3 reads TGCGCCAGCAGCCGTGATACTAGCACTGAAGCTTTCTTT.

In the case of this clonotype: The final CDR3 position lacks the conserved phenylalanine or tryptophan, pointing to a likely read error. The chain carries TRBV20-1 and TRBJ1-3; possible D gene TRBD1, 6 bases. Germline-derived CDR1 and CDR2 are DFQATT and SNEGSKA (reference sequence). This CDR3 has 17 residues. Trimming left V 0 bases short and J 0 bases short, with 15 bases between. The CDR3 DNA reads TGCAGTGCTAGAGATCTAAATGGACAGAACTCTGGAAACACCATATATTCT. Its protein product is CSARDLNGQNSGNTIYS.

In this sample, this clonotype turned up a few times. This chain links TRBV7-9 with TRBJ1-6; D is ambiguous. This CDR3 region has 14 residues. V was pared by 2 bases and J by 10 bases, with 12 bases between. Germline assignment: CDR1 SEHNR and CDR2 FQNEAQ (reference sequence). CDR3 DNA: TGTGCCAGCAGCTTAAACGAGGGCCGCTCACCCCTCCACTTT. Its translation: CASSLNEGRSPLHF.

This clonotype has more than one count but fewer than ten. The chain employs TRBV28 and TRBJ1-5, with TRBD1 identical over 9 bases. CDR1 is MDHEN, CDR2 SYDVKM, per germline. This CDR3 spans 17 amino acids. Losses at the gene ends were 3 bases for V and 7 bases for J; bases not matched to a gene: 13. CDR3 nucleotides: TGTGCCAGCAGTTTGTTCCCCGACAGGGGGACTTGGCAGCCCCAGCATTTT. Protein product: CASSLFPDRGTWQPQHF.

This clonotype has at least ten counts. The chain joins TRBV5-1 to TRBJ2-5, with 10 bases aligning to TRBD2. Germline CDR1 and CDR2: SGHRS and YFSETQ. The V segment lost 0 bases and the J segment 1 base; nucleotides outside the gene matches: 3. CDR3 length equals 16 residues. CDR3: CASSLGGLAVQETQYF. For the CDR3, the DNA is TGCGCCAGCAGCTTGGGAGGACTAGCGGTCCAAGAGACCCAGTACTTC.

This clonotype turned up a few times. In DNA form, the CDR3 reads TGCGCCAGCAGCTTGCTCCCGACAGGACACACTGAAGCTTTCTTT. Its translation: CASSLLPTGHTEAFF. The chain links TRBV5-1 to TRBJ1-1; perhaps TRBD1 as D (6 bases). Trimming left V 1 base short and J 3 bases short, with 13 bases between. CDR3 length: 15 residues. CDR1 and CDR2 (germline): SGHRS, YFSETQ.